This passage covers 27 T cell receptor beta chains from one sample sequenced in a study. The TRBV12-4/TRBJ1-2 clonotypes were amplified using barcode primers with ligated adaptors. A single record per CDR3 protein comes from TCRdb applying MiXCR to the multiplex PCR reads. The sample records about 630 distinct CDR3 sequences, 5% to 6.5% being singletons. Treg sorting used a CD4+CD25+CD127-/low gate. The sequenced sample consisted of tumor-infiltrating Tregs sorted from the breast tumor. The receptor set was obtained from a female donor with breast cancer.

By share, this clonotype ranks as large. The genes are TRBV12-3 or TRBV12-4 and TRBJ1-2; tentative D call: TRBD1 (5 bases). The CDR3 contains 12 residues. The V end was cut by 6 bases, the J end by 8 bases, with 13 bases between. CDR3 protein: CASSPQGGGYTF. The CDR3 coding sequence is TGTGCCAGCAGCCCGCAGGGAGGCGGCTACACCTTC.

By frequency in the sample, this clonotype is medium-sized. The rearrangement links TRBV12-3 or TRBV12-4 to TRBJ1-2, with TRBD1 as a possible D gene (6 bases). The CDR3 covers 12 residues. The V gene lost 3 bases and the J gene lost 7 bases, with 9 bases spanning the gap. The CDR3 DNA follows: TGTGCCAGCAGTTTGAACAGGGCTGGCTACACCTTC. It yields the protein CASSLNRAGYTF.

In its sample, this clonotype ranks as large (0.1 to 1%). This chain connects TRBV12-3 or TRBV12-4 to TRBJ1-2; tentative D call: TRBD1 (5 bases). V shed 1 base and J shed 5 bases, with 14 bases lying between them. The CDR3 extends over 15 amino acids. This chain's CDR3 is CASSLVQGGGYGYTF. The CDR3 coding sequence is TGTGCCAGCAGTTTAGTGCAGGGCGGAGGGTATGGCTACACCTTC.

This clonotype rates as medium-sized. This chain connects TRBV12-3 or TRBV12-4 to TRBJ1-2, with D unresolved. V shed 1 base and J shed 2 bases, with 5 bases lying between them. CDR3 length: 13 residues. This chain's CDR3 is CASSLEQNYGYTF. CDR3 sequence (DNA): TGTGCCAGCAGTTTAGAACAGAACTATGGCTACACCTTC.

By share of the sample, this clonotype is large. The genes are TRBV12-3 or TRBV12-4 and TRBJ1-2; a possible D gene is TRBD1 (6 bases). With 6 bases removed from V and 7 bases from J, the gap between germline ends came to 15 bases. This CDR3 contains 13 residues. The CDR3 reads CASRLQQGIGYTF. Written as DNA, the CDR3 is TGTGCCAGCAGACTGCAACAGGGAATTGGCTACACCTTC.

This clonotype rates as medium-sized. This chain links TRBV12-5 with TRBJ1-2, with D unresolved. This CDR3 is built from 15 residues. The V and J ends lost 4 bases and 2 bases respectively, with 14 bases between them. Per germline, CDR1 LGHNT and CDR2 FRNRAP. CDR3 in DNA: TGTGCTAGTGGTTCCGTGGGCGGTACGAACTATGGCTACACCTTC. As protein: CASGSVGGTNYGYTF. The full variable domain, completed using reference TRBV12-5 and TRBJ1-2, is DARVTQTPRHKVTEMGQEVTMRCQPILGHNTVFWYRQTMMQGLELLAYFRNRAPLDDSGMPKDRFSAEMPDATLATLKIQPSEPRDSAVYFCASGSVGGTNYGYTFGSGTRLTVV.

This chain uses TRBV12-3 or TRBV12-4 with TRBJ1-2, with D unresolved. Trimming cost V 1 base and J 4 bases, with 7 bases left between them. CDR3 size: 13 residues. CDR3: CASSLGRLYGYTF. In DNA form, the CDR3 reads TGTGCCAGCAGTTTAGGCAGGCTCTATGGCTACACCTTC.

By share of the sample, this clonotype is medium-sized. The chain has TRBV12-3 or TRBV12-4 and TRBJ1-2; maybe TRBD1 (6 bases). V shed 5 bases and J shed 7 bases, with 26 bases lying between them. This CDR3 region has 17 residues. The CDR3 region is CASSLDPISTGISGYTF. The CDR3 DNA is TGTGCCAGCAGTCTCGACCCGATAAGTACAGGGATTTCTGGCTACACCTTC.

This clonotype is classed as medium-sized. The rearrangement links TRBV12-3 or TRBV12-4 to TRBJ1-2; D not resolved. There are 13 residues in the CDR3. V lost 5 bases, J lost 2 bases, and 9 bases lay in between. CDR3: CASSRLLNYGYTF. Here the CDR3 DNA reads TGTGCCAGCAGTCGACTTCTGAACTATGGCTACACCTTC.

By share of the sample, this clonotype is large. V gene TRBV12-3 or TRBV12-4 combines with J gene TRBJ1-2, with no clear D. This CDR3 is 12 amino acids long. The V gene lost 3 bases and the J gene lost 5 bases, with 7 bases spanning the gap. The CDR3 reads CASSFPSYGYTF. The CDR3, as DNA: TGTGCCAGCAGTTTCCCCAGTTATGGCTACACCTTC.

This clonotype ranks as medium-sized. This rearrangement joins TRBV12-3 or TRBV12-4 to TRBJ1-2; no clear D gene. The CDR3 consists of 12 residues. Trimming took 4 bases from V and 3 from J, leaving 6 bases between them. The DNA for the CDR3 is TGTGCCAGCAGTTCCACAGACTATGGCTACACCTTC. Translation: CASSSTDYGYTF.

The CDR3 nucleotides read TGTGCCAGCAGCCGAGGATCTAACTATGGCTACACCTTC. Its translation: CASSRGSNYGYTF. The rearrangement links TRBV12-3 or TRBV12-4 to TRBJ1-2; the D is unclear. The V end was cut by 6 bases, the J end by 0 bases, with 8 bases between. The CDR3 has 13 residues.

This clonotype is medium-sized within its sample. The J gene is TRBJ1-2, the V gene TRBV12-3 or TRBV12-4; D gene ambiguous. The CDR3 covers 16 residues. V was shortened by 2 bases and J by 4 bases, with 17 bases between the two germline ends. The CDR3 bases are TGTGCCAGCAGTTTATCCTTAGGCAGGCTAGCCTATGGCTACACCTTC. It encodes CASSLSLGRLAYGYTF.

The J gene is TRBJ1-2, the V gene TRBV12-3 or TRBV12-4; the D gene is possibly TRBD1 (6 bases). The germline V and J ends were trimmed by 7 bases and 5 bases, with 20 bases remaining between them. The length of the CDR3 is 15 residues. This CDR3 is CASTLGQLGLYGYTF. Here the CDR3 DNA reads TGTGCCAGCACCTTAGGACAGCTTGGCCTATATGGCTACACCTTC.

By sample share, this clonotype is large (0.1 to 1%). In nucleotides, the CDR3 is TGTGCCAGCAGTTTAGGCGGGGCCCAGTTTAACTATGGCTACACCTTC. Its protein product is CASSLGGAQFNYGYTF. This rearrangement joins TRBV12-3 or TRBV12-4 to TRBJ1-2; maybe TRBD1 (5 bases). The CDR3 is 16 amino acids. V was cut by 1 base and J by 1 base, with 13 bases left in between.

Within the sample, this clonotype is medium-sized. The V and J genes are TRBV12-5 and TRBJ1-2; D is unresolved. The CDR3 length is 16 residues. Trimming left V 1 base short and J 9 bases short, with 21 bases between. The germline CDR1 and CDR2 sequences are LGHNT and FRNRAP. CDR3 residues: CASGLALTTAPYRYTF. The CDR3 bases are TGTGCTAGTGGTTTGGCCCTTACGACCGCCCCATATCGCTACACCTTC.

This clonotype rates as large (0.1 to 1%). V and J are TRBV12-3 or TRBV12-4 and TRBJ1-2, with TRBD1 as a possible D gene (5 bases). Trimming removed 2 bases at V and 4 bases at J, with 11 bases between. The CDR3 spans 14 residues. CDR3 in DNA: TGTGCCAGCAGTTTAAGGGAGACAGTCTATGGCTACACCTTC. The encoded protein is CASSLRETVYGYTF.

This clonotype is medium-sized by share. The rearrangement links TRBV12-3 or TRBV12-4 to TRBJ1-2; D not resolved. V was clipped by 6 bases and J by 1 base, with 15 bases between them. CDR3 length: 15 residues. CDR3 protein: CASSIVSADNYGYTF. CDR3 coding DNA: TGTGCCAGCAGCATTGTATCGGCGGATAACTATGGCTACACCTTC.

This clonotype is medium-sized in the sample. The chain uses TRBV12-3 or TRBV12-4 and TRBJ1-2; 8 bases agree with TRBD1. The CDR3 has 14 residues. Trimming removed 6 bases from V and 4 bases from J; junction bases left unmatched: 7. The CDR3 nucleotides are TGTGCCAGCAGCCCGACAGGGGCCCTCTATGGCTACACCTTC. Translation gives CASSPTGALYGYTF.

This clonotype is labeled as large. The chain recombines TRBV12-3 or TRBV12-4 with TRBJ1-2; D is possibly TRBD1 (5 bases). This CDR3 spans 14 amino acids. The V and J ends lost 6 bases and 2 bases respectively, with 13 bases between them. The chain's CDR3 is CASRPTALNYGYTF. The CDR3 DNA follows: TGTGCCAGCAGGCCGACAGCTCTAAACTATGGCTACACCTTC.

By frequency in the sample, this clonotype is large. The rearrangement uses TRBV12-3 or TRBV12-4 and TRBJ1-2; 9 nucleotides match TRBD1. This CDR3 is 15 amino acids long. With V trimmed by 6 bases and J by 4 bases, 9 bases remained unmatched. CDR3 region: CASSPGQGRGYGYTF. For the CDR3, the DNA is TGTGCCAGCAGCCCGGGACAGGGTCGAGGCTATGGCTACACCTTC.

By share of the sample, this clonotype is large (0.1 to 1%). This chain joins TRBV12-3 or TRBV12-4 and TRBJ1-2; weak D call: TRBD1 (5 bases). Trimming removed 5 bases at V and 4 bases at J, with 11 bases between. The CDR3 has 13 amino acids. CDR3 residues: CASSPYDSYGYTF. CDR3 bases: TGTGCCAGCAGTCCTTATGACAGCTATGGCTACACCTTC.

Relative to its sample, this clonotype is medium-sized (0.01 to 0.1%). The chain employs TRBV12-3 or TRBV12-4 and TRBJ1-2; no reliable D call. The V end lost 2 bases, the J end lost 4 bases, and 8 bases lay between the germline ends. This CDR3 is built from 13 residues. The CDR3, as DNA: TGTGCCAGCAGTTTAAAGTCAAGCTATGGCTACACCTTC. Protein: CASSLKSSYGYTF.

This clonotype is labeled as large (0.1 to 1%). V and J are TRBV12-3 or TRBV12-4 and TRBJ1-2; 7 bases are shared with TRBD1. J lost 2 bases, V lost 5 bases, and 5 bases had no gene match. The CDR3 sequence is 14 residues long. DNA for the CDR3: TGTGCCAGCAGTGGGGACAGACAAAACTATGGCTACACCTTC. It translates to CASSGDRQNYGYTF.

CDR3 bases: TGTGCCAGCAGTTTAAAAGGACAGGGGCGAAGGGGCTACACCTTC. It is translated as CASSLKGQGRRGYTF. The chain joins TRBV12-3 or TRBV12-4 to TRBJ1-2; 9 nucleotides line up with TRBD1. The CDR3 runs 15 residues. V was clipped by 2 bases and J by 8 bases; unmatched bases: 9.

This clonotype is medium-sized (0.01 to 0.1%) within its sample. The rearrangement uses TRBV12-3 or TRBV12-4 and TRBJ1-2; D perhaps matches TRBD1 (5 bases). The germline V and J ends were trimmed by 6 bases and 6 bases, with 14 bases remaining between them. The CDR3 runs 13 residues. In DNA form, the CDR3 reads TGTGCCAGCAGCTCCGACAGAAGGAATGGCTACACCTTC. It specifies CASSSDRRNGYTF.

By share, this clonotype ranks as medium-sized. The CDR3 DNA is TGTGCCAGCAGTTTCAAGGGAGAAGTCTATGGCTACACCTTC. Protein product: CASSFKGEVYGYTF. The chain employs TRBV12-3 or TRBV12-4 and TRBJ1-2; the D is unclear. The CDR3 runs 14 residues. V gave up 3 bases and J gave up 4 bases, with 12 bases separating them.